The 31 T cell receptor beta chains reported below all come from one sample, sequenced in a study of blood T cells in healthy people across ages. The use of a sample-barcoded 5' primer and a J-beta primer mix characterized a second PCR of roughly 7 to 12 cycles. One entry per CDR3 protein, called by TCRdb with MiXCR from the 5' RACE reads. The table records around 800,000 distinct CDR3 sequences, 62% of them present only once. Sequenced input: blood. These receptors originate from a man aged 25 to 45 in good health.

The genes are TRBV14 and TRBJ2-7; no clear D. The DNA end favors TRBJ2-5, so the J call may be wrong. Germline V gene data show CDR1 as SGHDN and CDR2 as FVKESK. CDR3 length: 14 amino acids. The CDR3 region is CASSQDPRAETQYF. The CDR3, as DNA: TGTGCCAGCAGCCAAGATCCACGAGCGGAGACCCAGTACTTC.

V gene TRBV9 combines with J gene TRBJ2-1; the D gene is possibly TRBD2 (7 bases). This CDR3 region has 16 residues. Germline assignment: CDR1 SGDLS and CDR2 YYNGEE. V lost 0 bases to trimming and J lost 10 bases, with 20 bases between them. The CDR3 spells CASSVGARGGSYEQFF. CDR3 bases: TGTGCCAGCAGCGTAGGGGCTAGGGGGGGCTCCTACGAGCAGTTCTTC. Filled out from reference TRBV9 and TRBJ2-1, the complete variable domain reads DSGVTQTPKHLITATGQRVTLRCSPRSGDLSVYWYQQSLDQGLQFLIQYYNGEERAKGNILERFSAQQFPDLHSELNLSSLELGDSALYFCASSVGARGGSYEQFFGPGTRLTVL.

The V call is TRBV3-1, the J call TRBJ2-1; TRBD2 might be the D (6 bases). Germline V gene lookup returns CDR1 LGHDT and CDR2 YNNKEL (reference sequence). This CDR3 region has 17 residues. Trimming removed 0 bases from V and 4 bases from J, with 16 bases in between. In DNA form, the CDR3 reads TGTGCCAGCAGCCAAGATCTTGTCGGGGGAGCATACAATGAGCAGTTCTTC. This sequence encodes CASSQDLVGGAYNEQFF.

This rearrangement joins TRBV29-1 to TRBJ2-2; D call uncertain. CDR1 and CDR2 from the germline V gene are SQVTM and ANQGSEA. CDR3 size: 15 residues. V gave up 0 bases and J gave up 1 base, with 9 bases separating them. The CDR3 sequence: CSVEDLTLNTGELFF. CDR3 coding DNA: TGCAGCGTTGAAGATTTGACACTGAACACCGGGGAGCTGTTTTTT.

The rearrangement links TRBV7-2 to TRBJ1-2; 8 bases align to TRBD1. There are 15 residues in the CDR3. CDR1 is SGHTA, CDR2 FQGNSA, per germline. V was clipped by 5 bases and J by 3 bases; unmatched bases: 8. CDR3 residues: CASSLRDRGHYGYTF. The CDR3 DNA reads as TGTGCCAGCAGCCTTCGCGACAGGGGTCACTATGGCTACACCTTC.

In this sample, this clonotype turned up a few times. The V gene is TRBV3-1, the J gene TRBJ1-5; D uncertain. This CDR3 contains 14 residues. Trimming left V 4 bases short and J 0 bases short, with 7 bases between. Germline CDR1 is LGHDT and CDR2 is YNNKEL (reference sequence). This chain's CDR3 is CASSPAYSNQPQHF. In DNA form, the CDR3 reads TGTGCCAGCAGCCCGGCTTATAGCAATCAGCCCCAGCATTTT. The full variable domain, rest sourced from reference TRBV3-1 and TRBJ1-5, is DTAVSQTPKYLVTQMGNDKSIKCEQNLGHDTMYWYKQDSKKFLKIMFSYNNKELIINETVPNRFSPKSPDKAHLNLHINSLELGDSAVYFCASSPAYSNQPQHFGDGTRLSIL.

The chain combines TRBV20-1 with TRBJ2-3; maybe TRBD2 (6 bases). This CDR3 has 15 residues. CDR1 is DFQATT, CDR2 SNEGSKA, per germline (reference sequence). The germline V and J ends were trimmed by 6 bases and 0 bases, with 16 bases remaining between them. The CDR3 here is CSALVNGGSTDTQYF. CDR3 bases: TGCAGTGCCCTAGTGAACGGGGGAAGCACAGATACGCAGTATTTT.

The chain employs TRBV29-1 and TRBJ2-4; the match to TRBD1 covers 8 bases. Looked up from germline, CDR1 is SQVTM and CDR2 is ANQGSEA. The CDR3 runs to 14 residues. V was clipped by 6 bases and J by 2 bases; unmatched bases: 6. CDR3 DNA sequence: TGCAGCGTCGAGAGGACAGGGACCAAAAACATTCAGTACTTC. Translated: CSVERTGTKNIQYF.

This chain connects TRBV20-1 to TRBJ2-5; 10 positions agree with TRBD2. The CDR3 covers 14 residues. Losses at the gene ends were 3 bases for V and 1 base for J; bases not matched to a gene: 2. Germline CDR1 and CDR2: DFQATT and SNEGSKA (reference sequence). The chain's CDR3 is CSARTSGPQETQYF. CDR3 nucleotide sequence: TGCAGTGCTAGGACTAGCGGGCCCCAAGAGACCCAGTACTTC.

The chain couples TRBV14 to TRBJ2-3, with unresolved D. V dropped 4 bases and J dropped 0 bases, with 14 bases sitting between them. CDR1 and CDR2 (germline): SGHDN, FVKESK. The CDR3 is 16 amino acids. DNA for the CDR3: TGTGCCAGCAGCCTCGAACCGAACCCTAGCACAGATACGCAGTATTTT. This sequence encodes CASSLEPNPSTDTQYF.

This clonotype appeared a single time. An end of the junction does not agree with germline; a read error may underlie this. The rearrangement uses TRBV29-1 and TRBJ2-7; D might be TRBD1 or TRBD2, each matching 5 bases. The CDR3 runs to 15 residues. The V gene's germline CDR1 is SQVTM and CDR2 ANQGSEA. In DNA form, the CDR3 reads TGCAGCGTTGAAAAACCCGGGACGGAGACCTACGAGCAGAACTTC. Its protein is CSVEKPGTETYEQNF.

The rearrangement joins TRBV7-3 to TRBJ2-1; possibly TRBD1 or TRBD2 for D (5 bases each). CDR3 length: 13 residues. Germline V gives CDR1 SGHTA, CDR2 FQGTGA. V was cut by 7 bases and J by 6 bases, with 13 bases left in between. The CDR3 loop is CASTPGTVNEQFF. DNA of the CDR3: TGTGCCAGCACCCCAGGGACCGTCAATGAGCAGTTCTTC.

The rearrangement links TRBV5-6 to TRBJ2-7, with D unclear. V was pared by 2 bases and J by 2 bases, with 11 bases between. The CDR3 runs 14 residues. Germline V gives CDR1 SGHDT, CDR2 YYEEEE. CDR3 in amino acids: CASSFKRSAYEQYF. CDR3 nucleotides: TGTGCCAGCAGCTTTAAAAGATCCGCCTACGAGCAGTACTTC.

In DNA, the CDR3 is TGTGCCAGCAGCTGGGGAGCCTACAATGAGCAGTTCTTC. This encodes CASSWGAYNEQFF. The V gene is TRBV7-9, the J gene TRBJ2-1, with D maybe TRBD2 (5 bases). V lost 4 bases to trimming and J lost 2 bases, with 6 bases between them. The CDR3 has 13 residues. Germline CDR1 is SEHNR and CDR2 is FQNEAQ (reference sequence).

This clonotype occurred once. The chain couples TRBV4-2 to TRBJ1-4; D not certain. This CDR3 spans 16 amino acids. Trimming cost V 3 bases and J 4 bases, with 15 bases left between them. The germline V gene encodes CDR1 LGHNA and CDR2 YNFKEQ. The CDR3 nucleotides read TGTGCCAGCAGCCATTACACAGAGGCTAATAATGAAAAACTGTTTTTT. This translates into CASSHYTEANNEKLFF.

Remarks on this clonotype: The germline gene is not matched at one end of the junction; a read error may be the cause. The V call is TRBV5-1, the J call TRBJ2-6; tentative D call: TRBD1 (5 bases). The CDR3 loop spans 13 amino acids. CDR1 is SGHRS, CDR2 YFSETQ, per germline. The DNA of the CDR3 is TGCGCCAGCAGCTTGGGTGGGGCCATCGTCCTGACTTTC. Amino acid sequence: CASSLGGAIVLTF. Drawing the rest from reference TRBV5-1 and TRBJ2-6, the complete variable domain is KAGVTQTPRYLIKTRGQQVTLSCSPISGHRSVSWYQQTPGQGLQFLFEYFSETQRNKGNFPGRFSGRQFSNSRSEMNVSTLELGDSALYLCASSLGGAIVLTFGAGSRLTVL.

Regarding this clonotype: The germline gene is not matched at one end of the junction; a read error may be the cause. V usage is TRBV9 and J usage is TRBJ2-5; 8 bases are a match to TRBD1. The DNA end is a closer match to TRBJ2-7, so the J assignment may be wrong. CDR1 SGDLS and CDR2 YYNGEE come from the germline V gene. The CDR3 is 15 residues long. The CDR3 DNA reads TGTACCAGCAGCGTAGGACCGGACAGGGACTACGAGCAGTACTTC. Protein sequence: CTSSVGPDRDYEQYF.

The chain links TRBV9 to TRBJ2-4; perhaps TRBD2 as D (6 bases). Trimming took 0 bases from V and 13 from J, leaving 17 bases between them. Germline V gene lookup returns CDR1 SGDLS and CDR2 YYNGEE. The CDR3 is made up of 14 amino acids. The CDR3: CASSVATTTGEQYF. The CDR3, as DNA: TGTGCCAGCAGCGTAGCTACGACTACGGGGGAGCAGTACTTC. The full variable domain, completed using reference TRBV9 and TRBJ2-4, is DSGVTQTPKHLITATGQRVTLRCSPRSGDLSVYWYQQSLDQGLQFLIQYYNGEERAKGNILERFSAQQFPDLHSELNLSSLELGDSALYFCASSVATTTGEQYFGAGTRLSVL.

The chain is built from TRBV7-6 and TRBJ2-7; TRBD1 aligns across 9 bases. Germline V gene sequence: CDR1 SGHVS, CDR2 FNYEAQ. The length of the CDR3 is 17 residues. J was trimmed by 1 base and V by 5 bases; bases with no gene match: 12. The CDR3 spells CASSQPLGQGLSYEQYF. CDR3 coding DNA: TGTGCCAGCAGCCAACCCCTTGGACAGGGGCTGTCCTACGAGCAGTACTTC.

The rearrangement joins TRBV4-1 to TRBJ1-2; D perhaps matches TRBD1 (5 bases). Trimming stripped 1 base from V and 2 bases from J, with 20 bases between. The CDR3 loop spans 18 amino acids. Germline V gene lookup returns CDR1 MGHRA and CDR2 YSYEKL. The CDR3 bases are TGCGCCAGCAGCCAAGCGTGGCAGTACCAGGGAGGGAACTATGGCTACACCTTC. Amino acids: CASSQAWQYQGGNYGYTF.

The chain links TRBV4-1 to TRBJ1-1; the D is unclear. Trimming took 1 base from V and 4 from J, leaving 7 bases between them. The CDR3 is 13 residues long. Per the germline V gene, CDR1 is MGHRA and CDR2 is YSYEKL. CDR3 amino acids: CASSQGRATEAFF. The CDR3 DNA sequence: TGCGCCAGCAGCCAAGGGAGGGCCACTGAAGCTTTCTTT.

The CDR3: CASSSGRQMGAFF. CDR3 DNA sequence: TGTGCCAGCAGCTCTGGACGGCAAATGGGAGCTTTCTTT. The chain carries TRBV6-2 or TRBV6-3 and TRBJ1-1; D uncertain. This CDR3 spans 13 amino acids. The germline V gene encodes CDR1 MNHEY and CDR2 SVGEGT. The V gene lost 6 bases and the J gene lost 10 bases, with 18 bases spanning the gap.

This chain links TRBV20-1 with TRBJ1-5; the D gene is possibly TRBD1 (5 bases). V was trimmed by 2 bases and J by 0 bases, leaving 14 bases between them. The CDR3 extends over 16 amino acids. CDR1 is DFQATT and CDR2 is SNEGSKA in the germline V gene (reference sequence). The CDR3 DNA sequence: TGCAGTGCTAGAATCCGAGGGACGGTTAGCAATCAGCCCCAGCATTTT. Its protein is CSARIRGTVSNQPQHF.

In regard to this clonotype: This may be a read error: a much more frequent sequence differs by one nucleotide. This chain links TRBV4-3 with TRBJ2-5; 7 bases align to TRBD1. CDR3 length: 12 residues. Germline V gene data show CDR1 as LGHNA and CDR2 as YSLEER. The CDR3 sequence: CAISQQGETQYF. CDR3 DNA: TGCGCCATCAGCCAACAGGGGGAGACCCAGTACTTC.

This rearrangement joins TRBV28 to TRBJ2-1, with TRBD1 identical over 9 bases. Judging by the DNA end, TRBJ2-7 fits better; the J call may be wrong. CDR1 is MDHEN and CDR2 is SYDVKM in the germline V gene. The CDR3 spans 13 residues. In DNA, the CDR3 is TGTGCCAGCACCACCAGACAGGGGGGCGAGCAGTACTTC. As protein: CASTTRQGGEQYF.

This clonotype has a handful of counts. The chain employs TRBV27 and TRBJ2-5; D remains ambiguous. CDR1 and CDR2 from the germline V gene are MNHEY and SMNVEV (reference sequence). The V end lost 0 bases, the J end lost 7 bases, and 12 bases lay between the germline ends. There are 14 residues in the CDR3. The CDR3 nucleotides read TGTGCCAGCAGTTTATCTTACTCCTCAGGGACCCAGTACTTC. Translated, it gives CASSLSYSSGTQYF.

The chain couples TRBV6-2 or TRBV6-3 to TRBJ2-1, with D perhaps TRBD1 or TRBD2 (6 bases each). The CDR3 spans 15 residues. Germline CDR1 is MNHEY and CDR2 is SVGEGT. V was shortened by 4 bases and J by 5 bases, with 15 bases between the two germline ends. The CDR3: CASSSSGAGNNEQFF. The CDR3 DNA reads TGTGCCAGCAGTTCGTCGGGGGCTGGGAACAATGAGCAGTTCTTC.

This clonotype has a handful of counts. The chain couples TRBV3-1 to TRBJ1-2; D is unclear. CDR3 length: 13 amino acids. Germline V gives CDR1 LGHDT, CDR2 YNNKEL (reference sequence). The V end was cut by 4 bases, the J end by 4 bases, with 10 bases between. The CDR3 region has the DNA TGTGCCAGCAGCCGGGAAGGGCTCTATGGCTACACCTTC. It translates to CASSREGLYGYTF.

A remark on this clonotype: The junction and the germline gene differ at one end; a read error may be behind it. The V gene is TRBV7-7, the J gene TRBJ2-5; D is perhaps TRBD1 (6 bases). CDR1 is SSHAT and CDR2 is FNYEAQ in the germline V gene (reference sequence). The CDR3 is 16 residues long. The CDR3 is CASSLKVGRGLETQYF. For the CDR3, the DNA is TGTGCTAGCAGCTTAAAAGTGGGCAGGGGATTGGAGACCCAGTACTTC.

For this clonotype: A much larger clone lies a single base off, so this may be a read error. The chain couples TRBV5-6 to TRBJ1-2; D is undetermined. Germline CDR1 and CDR2: SGHDT and YYEEEE. CDR3 length: 16 residues. As DNA, the CDR3 is TGTGCCAGCAGCTCAAGCCGGGAGTTTAGGAACTATGACTACACCTTC. Residues: CASSSSREFRNYDYTF.

The chain employs TRBV15 and TRBJ2-5; possibly TRBD2 for D (5 bases). Germline CDR1 is LNHNV and CDR2 is YYDKDF (reference sequence). The CDR3 length is 15 residues. Trimming left V 1 base short and J 5 bases short, with 14 bases between. Written as DNA, the CDR3 is TGTGCCACCAGCAGAGGACGTCTAGCAGTGGAGACCCAGTACTTC. This codes for CATSRGRLAVETQYF.